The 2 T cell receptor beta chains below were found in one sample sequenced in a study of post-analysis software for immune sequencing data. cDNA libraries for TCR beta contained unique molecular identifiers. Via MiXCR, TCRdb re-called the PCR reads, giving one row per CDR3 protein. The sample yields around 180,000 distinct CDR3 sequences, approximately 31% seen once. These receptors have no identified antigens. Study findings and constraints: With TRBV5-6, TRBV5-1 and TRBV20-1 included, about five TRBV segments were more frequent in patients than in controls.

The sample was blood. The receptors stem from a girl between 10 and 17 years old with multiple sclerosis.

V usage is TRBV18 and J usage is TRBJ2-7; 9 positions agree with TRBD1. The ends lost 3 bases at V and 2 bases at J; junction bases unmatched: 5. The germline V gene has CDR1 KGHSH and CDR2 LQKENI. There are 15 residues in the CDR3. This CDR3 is CASSPTGQGTYEQYF. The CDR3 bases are TGTGCCAGCTCACCGACGGGACAGGGTACCTACGAGCAGTACTTC.

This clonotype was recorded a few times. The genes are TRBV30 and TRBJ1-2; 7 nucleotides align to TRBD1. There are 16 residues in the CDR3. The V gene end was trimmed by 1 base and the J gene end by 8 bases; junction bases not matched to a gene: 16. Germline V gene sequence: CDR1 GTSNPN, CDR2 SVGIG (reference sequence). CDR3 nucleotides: TGTGCCTGGAGTGGTACGACAGGGATGATTGGAGGCGGCTACACCTTC. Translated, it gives CAWSGTTGMIGGGYTF.